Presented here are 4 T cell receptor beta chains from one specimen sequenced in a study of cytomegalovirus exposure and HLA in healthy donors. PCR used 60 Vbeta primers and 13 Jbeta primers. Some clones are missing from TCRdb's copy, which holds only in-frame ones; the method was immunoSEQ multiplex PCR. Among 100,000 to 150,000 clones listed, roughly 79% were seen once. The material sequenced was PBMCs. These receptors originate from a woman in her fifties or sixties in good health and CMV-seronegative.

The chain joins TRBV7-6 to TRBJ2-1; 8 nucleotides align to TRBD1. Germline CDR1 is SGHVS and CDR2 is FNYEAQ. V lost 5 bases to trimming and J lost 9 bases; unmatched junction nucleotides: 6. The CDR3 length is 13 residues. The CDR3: CASSRQGSSEQFF. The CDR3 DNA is TGTGCCAGCAGCCGACAGGGGTCGAGTGAGCAGTTCTTC. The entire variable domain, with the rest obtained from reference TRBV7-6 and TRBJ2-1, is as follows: GAGVSQSPRYKVTKRGQDVALRCDPISGHVSLYWYRQALGQGPEFLTYFNYEAQQDKSGLPNDRFSAERPEGSISTLTIQRTEQRDSAMYRCASSRQGSSEQFFGPGTRLTVL.

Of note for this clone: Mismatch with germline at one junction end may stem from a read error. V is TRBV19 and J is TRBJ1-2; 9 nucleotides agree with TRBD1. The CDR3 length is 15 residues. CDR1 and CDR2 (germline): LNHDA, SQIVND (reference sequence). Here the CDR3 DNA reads TGTGCCAGTAGTACCCACCGGGACAGGGAGAATGGCTACCCCTTC. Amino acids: CASSTHRDRENGYPF.

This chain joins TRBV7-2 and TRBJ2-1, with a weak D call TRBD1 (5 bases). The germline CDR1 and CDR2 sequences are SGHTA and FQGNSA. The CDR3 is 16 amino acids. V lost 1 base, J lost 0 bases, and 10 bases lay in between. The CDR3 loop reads CASSLVGASSYNEQFF. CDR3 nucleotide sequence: TGTGCCAGCAGCTTAGTTGGGGCCAGCTCCTACAATGAGCAGTTCTTC. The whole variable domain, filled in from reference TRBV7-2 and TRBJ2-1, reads GAGVSQSPSNKVTEKGKDVELRCDPISGHTALYWYRQSLGQGLEFLIYFQGNSAPDKSGLPSDRFSAERTGGSVSTLTIQRTQQEDSAVYLCASSLVGASSYNEQFFGPGTRLTVL.

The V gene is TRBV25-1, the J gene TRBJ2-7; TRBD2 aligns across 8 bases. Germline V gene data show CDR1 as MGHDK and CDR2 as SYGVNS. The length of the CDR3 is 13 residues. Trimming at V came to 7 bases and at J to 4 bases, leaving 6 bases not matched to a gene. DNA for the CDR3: TGTGCCAGCACTTGGGCTAGCGGGTACGAGCAGTACTTC. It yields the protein CASTWASGYEQYF.